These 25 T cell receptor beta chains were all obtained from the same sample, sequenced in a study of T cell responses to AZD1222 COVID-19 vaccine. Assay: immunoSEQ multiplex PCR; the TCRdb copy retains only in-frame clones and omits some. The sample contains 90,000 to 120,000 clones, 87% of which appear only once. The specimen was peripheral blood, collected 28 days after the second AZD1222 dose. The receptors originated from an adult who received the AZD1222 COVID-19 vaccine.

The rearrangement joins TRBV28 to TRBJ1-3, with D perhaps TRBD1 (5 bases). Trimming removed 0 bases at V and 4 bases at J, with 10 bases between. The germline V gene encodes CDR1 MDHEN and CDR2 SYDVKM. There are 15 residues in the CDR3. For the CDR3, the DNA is TGTGCCAGCAGTTTATGGGGTGGGGGAGGAAACACCATATATTTT. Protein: CASSLWGGGGNTIYF.

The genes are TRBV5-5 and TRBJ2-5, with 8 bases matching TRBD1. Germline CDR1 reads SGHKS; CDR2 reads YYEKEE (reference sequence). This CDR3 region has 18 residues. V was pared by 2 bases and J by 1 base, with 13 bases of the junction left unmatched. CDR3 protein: CASSFWTGKGFAQETQYF. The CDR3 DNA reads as TGTGCCAGCAGCTTCTGGACAGGGAAGGGTTTTGCCCAAGAGACCCAGTACTTC.

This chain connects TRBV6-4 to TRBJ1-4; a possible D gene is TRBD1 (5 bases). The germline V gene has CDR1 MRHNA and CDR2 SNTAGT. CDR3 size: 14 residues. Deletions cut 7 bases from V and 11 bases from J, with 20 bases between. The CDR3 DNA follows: TGTGCCAGCAAACCAAACAGTGAAGGGGAGAAACTGTTTTTT. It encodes CASKPNSEGEKLFF.

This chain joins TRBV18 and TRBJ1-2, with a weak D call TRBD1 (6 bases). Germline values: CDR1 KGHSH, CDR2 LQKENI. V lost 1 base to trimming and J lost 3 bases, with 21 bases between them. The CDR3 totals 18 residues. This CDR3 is CASSPRSVGSGDYYGYTF. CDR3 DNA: TGTGCCAGCTCACCACGGTCGGTAGGGTCAGGGGATTACTATGGCTACACCTTC.

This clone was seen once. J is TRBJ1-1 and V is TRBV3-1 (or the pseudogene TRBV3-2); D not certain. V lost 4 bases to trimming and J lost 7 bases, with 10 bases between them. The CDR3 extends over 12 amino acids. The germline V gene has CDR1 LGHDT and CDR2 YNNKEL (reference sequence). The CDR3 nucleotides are TGTGCCAGCAGCCTTGGGAACCGTGAAGCTTTCTTT. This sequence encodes CASSLGNREAFF.

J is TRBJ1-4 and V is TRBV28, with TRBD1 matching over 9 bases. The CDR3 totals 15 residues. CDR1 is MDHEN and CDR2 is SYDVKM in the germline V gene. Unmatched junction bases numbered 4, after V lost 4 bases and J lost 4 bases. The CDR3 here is CASSSRDRDNEKLFF. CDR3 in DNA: TGTGCCAGCAGTTCCCGGGACAGGGATAATGAAAAACTGTTTTTT.

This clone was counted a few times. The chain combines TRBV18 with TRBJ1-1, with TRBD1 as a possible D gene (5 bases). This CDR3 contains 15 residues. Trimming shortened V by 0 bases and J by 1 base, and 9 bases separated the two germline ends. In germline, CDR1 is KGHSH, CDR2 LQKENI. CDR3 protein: CASSPPYRKNTEAFF. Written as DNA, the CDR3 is TGTGCCAGCTCACCACCGTACAGGAAGAACACTGAAGCTTTCTTT.

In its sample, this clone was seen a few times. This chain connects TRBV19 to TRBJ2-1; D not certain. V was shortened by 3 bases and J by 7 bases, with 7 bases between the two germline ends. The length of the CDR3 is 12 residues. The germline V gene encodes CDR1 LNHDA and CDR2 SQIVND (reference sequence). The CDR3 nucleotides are TGTGCCAGTAGTATTTTGAGGAATGAGCAGTTCTTC. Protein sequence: CASSILRNEQFF.

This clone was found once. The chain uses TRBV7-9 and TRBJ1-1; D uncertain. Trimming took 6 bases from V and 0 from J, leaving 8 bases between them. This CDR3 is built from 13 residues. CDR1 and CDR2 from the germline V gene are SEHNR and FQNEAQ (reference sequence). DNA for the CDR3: TGTGCCAGCAGTTCTACCTTGAACACTGAAGCTTTCTTT. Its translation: CASSSTLNTEAFF.

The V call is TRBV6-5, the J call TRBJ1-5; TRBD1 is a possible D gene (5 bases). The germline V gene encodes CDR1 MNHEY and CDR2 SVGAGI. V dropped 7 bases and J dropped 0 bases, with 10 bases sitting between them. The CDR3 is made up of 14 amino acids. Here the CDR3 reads CASNRQYSNQPQHF. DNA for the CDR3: TGTGCCAGCAATAGACAGTATAGCAATCAGCCCCAGCATTTT.

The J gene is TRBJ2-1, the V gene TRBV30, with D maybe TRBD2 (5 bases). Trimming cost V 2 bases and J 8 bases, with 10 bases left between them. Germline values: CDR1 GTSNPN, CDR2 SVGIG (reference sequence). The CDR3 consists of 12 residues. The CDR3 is CAWSKLVHEQFF. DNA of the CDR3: TGTGCCTGGAGTAAACTAGTCCATGAGCAGTTCTTC.

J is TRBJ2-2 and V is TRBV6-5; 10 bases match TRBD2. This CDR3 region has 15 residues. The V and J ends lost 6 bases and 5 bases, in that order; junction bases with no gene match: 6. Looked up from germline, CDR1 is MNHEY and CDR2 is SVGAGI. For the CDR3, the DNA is TGTGCCAGCAGAGGACTAGCGGATCCTACCGGGGAGCTGTTTTTT. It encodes CASRGLADPTGELFF.

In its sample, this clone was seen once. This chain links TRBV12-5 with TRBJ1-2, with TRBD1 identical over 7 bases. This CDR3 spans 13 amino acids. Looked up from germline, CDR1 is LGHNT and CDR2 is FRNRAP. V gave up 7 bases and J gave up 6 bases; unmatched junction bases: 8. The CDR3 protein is CASALTGTNGYTF. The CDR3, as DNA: TGTGCTAGTGCCCTGACAGGGACTAATGGCTACACCTTC.

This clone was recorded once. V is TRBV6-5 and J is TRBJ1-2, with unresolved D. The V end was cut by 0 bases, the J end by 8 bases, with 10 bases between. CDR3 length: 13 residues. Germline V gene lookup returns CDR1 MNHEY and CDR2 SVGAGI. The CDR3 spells CASSYSRLVGYTF. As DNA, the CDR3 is TGTGCCAGCAGTTACTCCCGACTAGTGGGCTACACCTTC.

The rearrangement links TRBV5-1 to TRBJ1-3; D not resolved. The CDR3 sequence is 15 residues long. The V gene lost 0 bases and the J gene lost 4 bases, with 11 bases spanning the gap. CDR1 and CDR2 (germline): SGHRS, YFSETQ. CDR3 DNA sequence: TGCGCCAGCAGCTTGGGCCAGCACCTCGGAAACACCATATATTTT. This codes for CASSLGQHLGNTIYF. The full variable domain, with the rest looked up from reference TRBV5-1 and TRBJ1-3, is KAGVTQTPRYLIKTRGQQVTLSCSPISGHRSVSWYQQTPGQGLQFLFEYFSETQRNKGNFPGRFSGRQFSNSRSEMNVSTLELGDSALYLCASSLGQHLGNTIYFGEGSWLTVV.

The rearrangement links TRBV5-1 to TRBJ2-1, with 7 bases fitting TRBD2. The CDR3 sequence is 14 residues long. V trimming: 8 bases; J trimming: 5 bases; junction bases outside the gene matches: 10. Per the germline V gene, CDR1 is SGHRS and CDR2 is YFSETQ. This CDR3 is CASQAGVVHNEQFF. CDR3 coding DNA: TGCGCCAGTCAGGCGGGAGTAGTACACAATGAGCAGTTCTTC. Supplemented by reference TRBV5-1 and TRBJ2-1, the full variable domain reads KAGVTQTPRYLIKTRGQQVTLSCSPISGHRSVSWYQQTPGQGLQFLFEYFSETQRNKGNFPGRFSGRQFSNSRSEMNVSTLELGDSALYLCASQAGVVHNEQFFGPGTRLTVL.

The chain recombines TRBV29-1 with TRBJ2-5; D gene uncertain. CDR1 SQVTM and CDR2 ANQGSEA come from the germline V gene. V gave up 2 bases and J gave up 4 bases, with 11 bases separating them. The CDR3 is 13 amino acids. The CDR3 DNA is TGCAGCGTTGAAAAACAGAGCCGAGAGACCCAGTACTTC. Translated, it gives CSVEKQSRETQYF.

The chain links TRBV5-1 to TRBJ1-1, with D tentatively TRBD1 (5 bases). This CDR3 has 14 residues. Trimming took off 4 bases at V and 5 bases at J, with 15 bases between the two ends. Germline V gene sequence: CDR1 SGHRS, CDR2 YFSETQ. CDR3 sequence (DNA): TGCGCCAGCAGCCCCCGGCCGGGGGAAACTGAAGCTTTCTTT. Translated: CASSPRPGETEAFF.

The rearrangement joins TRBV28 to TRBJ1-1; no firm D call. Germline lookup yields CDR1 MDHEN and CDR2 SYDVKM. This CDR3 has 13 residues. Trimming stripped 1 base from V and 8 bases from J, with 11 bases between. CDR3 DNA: TGTGCCAGCAGTTTATTAGAGGGAATGGAAGCTTTCTTT. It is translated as CASSLLEGMEAFF. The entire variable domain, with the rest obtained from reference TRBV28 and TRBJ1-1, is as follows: DVKVTQSSRYLVKRTGEKVFLECVQDMDHENMFWYRQDPGLGLRLIYFSYDVKMKEKGDIPEGYSVSREKKERFSLILESASTNQTSMYLCASSLLEGMEAFFGQGTRLTVV.

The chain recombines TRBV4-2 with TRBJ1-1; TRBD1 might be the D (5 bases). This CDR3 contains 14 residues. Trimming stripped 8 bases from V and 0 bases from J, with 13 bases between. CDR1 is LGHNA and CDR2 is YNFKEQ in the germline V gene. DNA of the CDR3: TGTGCCAGCCGGGGACTGACGATGAACACTGAAGCTTTCTTT. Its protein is CASRGLTMNTEAFF.

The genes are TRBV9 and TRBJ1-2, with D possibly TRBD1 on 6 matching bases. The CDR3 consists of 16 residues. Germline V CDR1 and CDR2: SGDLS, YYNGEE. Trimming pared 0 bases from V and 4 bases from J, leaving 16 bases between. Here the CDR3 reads CASSVDPSGEIYGYTF. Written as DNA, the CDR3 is TGTGCCAGCAGCGTAGATCCCTCAGGGGAAATCTATGGCTACACCTTC.

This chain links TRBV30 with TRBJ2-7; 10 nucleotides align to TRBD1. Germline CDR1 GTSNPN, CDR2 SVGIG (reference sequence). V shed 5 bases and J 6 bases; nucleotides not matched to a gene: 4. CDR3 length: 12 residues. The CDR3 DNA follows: TGTGCCTGGGGGACAGGGGATTTCGAGCAGTACTTC. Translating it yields CAWGTGDFEQYF. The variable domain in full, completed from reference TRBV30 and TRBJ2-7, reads SQTIHQWPATLVQPVGSPLSLECTVEGTSNPNLYWYRQAAGRGLQLLFYSVGIGQISSEVPQNLSASRPQDRQFILSSKKLLLSDSGFYLCAWGTGDFEQYFGPGTRLTVT.

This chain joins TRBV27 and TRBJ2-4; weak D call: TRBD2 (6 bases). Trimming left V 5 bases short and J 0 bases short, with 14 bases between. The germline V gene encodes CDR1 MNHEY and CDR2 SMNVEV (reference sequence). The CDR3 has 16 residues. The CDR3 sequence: CASSVDSGIAKNIQYF. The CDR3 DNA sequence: TGTGCCAGCAGTGTTGATAGCGGTATAGCCAAAAACATTCAGTACTTC.

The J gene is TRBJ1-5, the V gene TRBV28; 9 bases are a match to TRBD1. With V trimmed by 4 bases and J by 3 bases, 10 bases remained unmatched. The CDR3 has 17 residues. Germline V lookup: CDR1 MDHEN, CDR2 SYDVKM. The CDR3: CASSSITRDRDNQPQHF. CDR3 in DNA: TGTGCCAGCAGTTCCATCACCCGGGACAGGGACAATCAGCCCCAGCATTTT.

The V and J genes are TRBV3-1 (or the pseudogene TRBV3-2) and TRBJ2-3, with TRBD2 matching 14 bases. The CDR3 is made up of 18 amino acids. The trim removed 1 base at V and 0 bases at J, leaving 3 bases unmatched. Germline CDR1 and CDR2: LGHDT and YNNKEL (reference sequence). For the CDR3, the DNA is TGTGCCAGCAGCCAAGGGACTAGCGGGAGGCCGAGCACAGATACGCAGTATTTT. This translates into CASSQGTSGRPSTDTQYF.